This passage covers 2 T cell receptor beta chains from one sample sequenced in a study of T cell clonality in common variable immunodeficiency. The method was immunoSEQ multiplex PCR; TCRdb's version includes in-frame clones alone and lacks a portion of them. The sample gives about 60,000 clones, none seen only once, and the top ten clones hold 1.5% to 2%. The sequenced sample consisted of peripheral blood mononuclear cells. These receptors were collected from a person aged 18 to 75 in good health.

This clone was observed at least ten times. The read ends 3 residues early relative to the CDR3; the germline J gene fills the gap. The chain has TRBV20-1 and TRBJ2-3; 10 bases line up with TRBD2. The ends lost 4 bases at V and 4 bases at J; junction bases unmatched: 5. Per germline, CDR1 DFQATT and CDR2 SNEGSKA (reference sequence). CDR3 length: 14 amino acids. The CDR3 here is CSATSGSRADTQYF. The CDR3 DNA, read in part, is TGCAGTGCTACTAGCGGGAGTCGGGCAGATACG.

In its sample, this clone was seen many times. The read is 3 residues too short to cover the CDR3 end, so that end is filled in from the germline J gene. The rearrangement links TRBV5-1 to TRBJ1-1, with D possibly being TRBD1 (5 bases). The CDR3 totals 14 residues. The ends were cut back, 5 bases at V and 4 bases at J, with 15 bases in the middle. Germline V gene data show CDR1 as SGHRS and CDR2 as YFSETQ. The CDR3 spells CASSPRAQVTEAFF. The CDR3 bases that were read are TGCGCCAGCAGTCCCAGGGCCCAGGTCACTGAA.